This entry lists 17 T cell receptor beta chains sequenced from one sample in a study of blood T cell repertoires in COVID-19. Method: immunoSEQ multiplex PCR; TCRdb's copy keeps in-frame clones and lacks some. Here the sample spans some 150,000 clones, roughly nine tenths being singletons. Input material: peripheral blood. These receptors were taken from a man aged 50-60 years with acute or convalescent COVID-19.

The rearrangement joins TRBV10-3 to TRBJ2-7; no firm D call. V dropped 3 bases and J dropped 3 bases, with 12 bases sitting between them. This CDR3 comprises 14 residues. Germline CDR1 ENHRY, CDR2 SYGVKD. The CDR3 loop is CAISDSTGNYEQYF. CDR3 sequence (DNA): TGTGCCATCAGTGATTCGACTGGAAACTACGAGCAGTACTTC.

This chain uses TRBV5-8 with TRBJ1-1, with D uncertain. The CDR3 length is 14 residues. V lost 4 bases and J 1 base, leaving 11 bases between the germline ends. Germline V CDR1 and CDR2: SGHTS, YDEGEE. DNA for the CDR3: TGTGCCAGCAGCACCAGGTACCCGAACACTGAAGCTTTCTTT. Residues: CASSTRYPNTEAFF.

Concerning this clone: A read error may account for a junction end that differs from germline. The CDR3 sequence is CSVEGQGNAGELFF. In DNA form, the CDR3 reads TGCAGCGTTGAAGGGCAGGGGAACGCCGGGGAGCTGTTTTTT. This sequence joins TRBV29-1 and TRBJ2-2, with D possibly matching TRBD1 (6 bases). CDR1 SQVTM and CDR2 ANQGSEA come from the germline V gene. This CDR3 contains 14 residues.

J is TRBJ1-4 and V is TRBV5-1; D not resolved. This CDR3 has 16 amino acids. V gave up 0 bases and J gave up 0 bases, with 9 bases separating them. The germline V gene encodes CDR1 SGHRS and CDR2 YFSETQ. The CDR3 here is CASSLVPSPTNEKLFF. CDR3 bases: TGCGCCAGCAGCTTGGTTCCGAGCCCAACTAATGAAAAACTGTTTTTT.

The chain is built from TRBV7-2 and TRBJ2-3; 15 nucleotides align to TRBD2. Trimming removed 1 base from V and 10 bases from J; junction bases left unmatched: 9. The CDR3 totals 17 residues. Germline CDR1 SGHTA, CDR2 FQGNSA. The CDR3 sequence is CASSLVSRTSGGAAQYF. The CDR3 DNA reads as TGTGCCAGCAGCTTAGTATCTCGGACTAGCGGGGGGGCGGCGCAGTATTTT.

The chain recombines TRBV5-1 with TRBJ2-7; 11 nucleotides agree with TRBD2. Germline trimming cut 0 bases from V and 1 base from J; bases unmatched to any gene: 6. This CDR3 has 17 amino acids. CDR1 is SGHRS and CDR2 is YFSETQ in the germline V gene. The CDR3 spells CASSLGLAGGRSYEQYF. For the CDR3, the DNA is TGCGCCAGCAGCTTGGGGCTAGCGGGGGGAAGGTCCTACGAGCAGTACTTC.

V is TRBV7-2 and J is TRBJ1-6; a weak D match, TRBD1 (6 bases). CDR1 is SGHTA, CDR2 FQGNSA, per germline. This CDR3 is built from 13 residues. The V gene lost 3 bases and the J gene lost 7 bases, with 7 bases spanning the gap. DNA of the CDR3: TGTGCCAGCAGCTTGACAGGAAATTCACCCCTCCACTTT. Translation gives CASSLTGNSPLHF. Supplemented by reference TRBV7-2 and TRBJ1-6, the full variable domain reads GAGVSQSPSNKVTEKGKDVELRCDPISGHTALYWYRQSLGQGLEFLIYFQGNSAPDKSGLPSDRFSAERTGGSVSTLTIQRTQQEDSAVYLCASSLTGNSPLHFGNGTRLTVT.

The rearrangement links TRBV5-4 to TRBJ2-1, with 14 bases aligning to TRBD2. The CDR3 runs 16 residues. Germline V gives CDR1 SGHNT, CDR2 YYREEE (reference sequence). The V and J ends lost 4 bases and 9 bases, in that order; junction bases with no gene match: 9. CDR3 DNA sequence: TGTGCCAGCAGCCCCCCGGGACTAGCGGGAGTTGGTGAGCAGTTCTTC. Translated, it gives CASSPPGLAGVGEQFF.

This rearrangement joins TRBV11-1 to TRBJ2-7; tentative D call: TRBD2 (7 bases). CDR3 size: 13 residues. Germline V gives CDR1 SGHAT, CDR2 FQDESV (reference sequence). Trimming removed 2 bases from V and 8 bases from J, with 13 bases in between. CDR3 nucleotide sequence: TGTGCCAGCAGCTTAATGTGGGGGGGCCAGCAGTACGTC. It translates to CASSLMWGGQQYV.

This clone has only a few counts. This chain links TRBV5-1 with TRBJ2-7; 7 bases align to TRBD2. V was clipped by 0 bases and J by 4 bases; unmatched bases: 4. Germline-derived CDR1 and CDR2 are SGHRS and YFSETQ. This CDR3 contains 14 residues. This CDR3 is CASSLGGSVYEQYF. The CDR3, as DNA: TGCGCCAGCAGCTTGGGCGGGAGTGTTTACGAGCAGTACTTC.

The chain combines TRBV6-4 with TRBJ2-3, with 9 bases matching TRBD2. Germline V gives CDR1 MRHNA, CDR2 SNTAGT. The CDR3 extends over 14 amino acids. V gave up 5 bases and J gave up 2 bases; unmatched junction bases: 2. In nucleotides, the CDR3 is TGTGCCAGCAGTCCTAGCGGGAACACAGATACGCAGTATTTT. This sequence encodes CASSPSGNTDTQYF.

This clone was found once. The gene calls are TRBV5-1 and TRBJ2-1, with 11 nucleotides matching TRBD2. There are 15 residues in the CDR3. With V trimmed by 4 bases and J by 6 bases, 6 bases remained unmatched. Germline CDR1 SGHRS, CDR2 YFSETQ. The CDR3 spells CASSTRLAGSNEQFF. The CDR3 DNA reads TGCGCCAGCAGCACCCGACTAGCGGGGTCCAATGAGCAGTTCTTC.

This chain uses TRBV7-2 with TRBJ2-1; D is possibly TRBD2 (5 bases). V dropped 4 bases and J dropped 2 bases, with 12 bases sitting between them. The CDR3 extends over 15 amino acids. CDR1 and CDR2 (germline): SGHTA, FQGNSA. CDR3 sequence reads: CASSSAEVTYNEQFF. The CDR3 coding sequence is TGTGCCAGCAGCTCAGCGGAGGTGACCTACAATGAGCAGTTCTTC.

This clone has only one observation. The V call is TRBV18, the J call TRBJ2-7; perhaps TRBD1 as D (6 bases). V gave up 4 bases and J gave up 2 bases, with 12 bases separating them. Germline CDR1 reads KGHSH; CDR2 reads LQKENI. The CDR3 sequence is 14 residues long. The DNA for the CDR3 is TGTGCCAGCTCACGACATGAGGGGGCCTACGAGCAGTACGTC. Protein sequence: CASSRHEGAYEQYV.

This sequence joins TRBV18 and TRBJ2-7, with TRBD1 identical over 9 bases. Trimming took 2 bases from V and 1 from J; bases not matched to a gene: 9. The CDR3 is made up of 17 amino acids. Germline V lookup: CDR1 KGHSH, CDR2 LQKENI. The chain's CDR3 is CASSPLRKGQGSYEQYF. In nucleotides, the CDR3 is TGTGCCAGCTCACCATTGAGGAAAGGACAGGGGTCCTACGAGCAGTACTTC.

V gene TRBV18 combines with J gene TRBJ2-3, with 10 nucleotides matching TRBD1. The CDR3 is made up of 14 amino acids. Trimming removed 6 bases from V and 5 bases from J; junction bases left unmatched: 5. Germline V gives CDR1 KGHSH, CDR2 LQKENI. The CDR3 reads CASSPTGGLDTQYF. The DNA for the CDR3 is TGTGCCAGCTCCCCGACAGGGGGCTTAGATACGCAGTATTTT. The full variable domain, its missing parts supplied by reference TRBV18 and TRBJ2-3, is NAGVMQNPRHLVRRRGQEARLRCSPMKGHSHVYWYRQLPEEGLKFMVYLQKENIIDESGMPKERFSAEFPKEGPSILRIQQVVRGDSAAYFCASSPTGGLDTQYFGPGTRLTVL.

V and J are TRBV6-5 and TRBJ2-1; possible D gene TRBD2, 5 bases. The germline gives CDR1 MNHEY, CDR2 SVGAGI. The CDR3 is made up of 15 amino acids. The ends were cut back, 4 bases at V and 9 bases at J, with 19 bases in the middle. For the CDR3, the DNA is TGTGCCAGCAGTTCAGAGGGCCCAGGTTTCCCTGAGCAGTTCTTC. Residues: CASSSEGPGFPEQFF.